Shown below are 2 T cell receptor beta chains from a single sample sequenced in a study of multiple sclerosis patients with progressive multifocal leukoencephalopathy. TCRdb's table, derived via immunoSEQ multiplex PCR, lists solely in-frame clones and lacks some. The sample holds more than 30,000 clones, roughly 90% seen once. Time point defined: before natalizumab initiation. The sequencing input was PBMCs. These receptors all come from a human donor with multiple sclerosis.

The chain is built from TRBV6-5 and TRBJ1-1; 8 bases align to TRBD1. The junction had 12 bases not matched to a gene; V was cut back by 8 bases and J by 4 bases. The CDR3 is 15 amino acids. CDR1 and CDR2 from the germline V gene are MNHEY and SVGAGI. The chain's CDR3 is CASSWDRSYSTEAFF. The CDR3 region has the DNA TGTGCCAGCTCCTGGGACAGGTCGTATTCCACTGAAGCTTTCTTT.

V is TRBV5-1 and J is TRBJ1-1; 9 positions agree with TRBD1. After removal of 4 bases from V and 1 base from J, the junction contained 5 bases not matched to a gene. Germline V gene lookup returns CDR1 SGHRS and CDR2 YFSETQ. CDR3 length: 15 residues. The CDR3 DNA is TGCGCCAGCAGCCCCCTGACAGGGGGGAACACTGAAGCTTTCTTT. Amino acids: CASSPLTGGNTEAFF.